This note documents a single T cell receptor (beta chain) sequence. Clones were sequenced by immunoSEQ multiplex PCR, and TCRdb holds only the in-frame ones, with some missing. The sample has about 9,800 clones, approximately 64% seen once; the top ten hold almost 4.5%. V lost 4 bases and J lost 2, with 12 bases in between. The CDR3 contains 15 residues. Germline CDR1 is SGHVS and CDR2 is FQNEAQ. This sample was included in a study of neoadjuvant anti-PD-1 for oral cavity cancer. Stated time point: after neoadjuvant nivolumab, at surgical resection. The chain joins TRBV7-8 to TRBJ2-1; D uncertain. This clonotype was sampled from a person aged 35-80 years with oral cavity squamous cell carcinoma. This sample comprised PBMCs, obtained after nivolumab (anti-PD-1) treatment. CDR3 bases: TGTGCCAGCAGCTCGTCTGAACAGCCCTACAATGAGCAGTTCTTC. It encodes CASSSSEQPYNEQFF.